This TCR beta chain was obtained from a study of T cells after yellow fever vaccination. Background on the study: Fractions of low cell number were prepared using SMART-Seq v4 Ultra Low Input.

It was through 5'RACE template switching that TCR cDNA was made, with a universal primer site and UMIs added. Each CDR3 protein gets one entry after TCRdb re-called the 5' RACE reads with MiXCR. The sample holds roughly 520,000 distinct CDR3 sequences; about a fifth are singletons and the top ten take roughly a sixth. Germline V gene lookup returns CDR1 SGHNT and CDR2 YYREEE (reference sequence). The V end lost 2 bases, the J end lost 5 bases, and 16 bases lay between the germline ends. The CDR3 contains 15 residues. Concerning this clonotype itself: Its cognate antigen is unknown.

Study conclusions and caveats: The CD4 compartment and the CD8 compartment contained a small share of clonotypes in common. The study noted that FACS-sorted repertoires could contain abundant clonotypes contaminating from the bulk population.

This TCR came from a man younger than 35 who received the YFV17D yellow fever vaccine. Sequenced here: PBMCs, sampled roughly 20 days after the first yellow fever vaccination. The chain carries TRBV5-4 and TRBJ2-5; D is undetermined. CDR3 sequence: CASSFPGPGQETQYF. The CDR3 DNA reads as TGTGCCAGCAGCTTCCCAGGACCGGGTCAGGAGACCCAGTACTTC.